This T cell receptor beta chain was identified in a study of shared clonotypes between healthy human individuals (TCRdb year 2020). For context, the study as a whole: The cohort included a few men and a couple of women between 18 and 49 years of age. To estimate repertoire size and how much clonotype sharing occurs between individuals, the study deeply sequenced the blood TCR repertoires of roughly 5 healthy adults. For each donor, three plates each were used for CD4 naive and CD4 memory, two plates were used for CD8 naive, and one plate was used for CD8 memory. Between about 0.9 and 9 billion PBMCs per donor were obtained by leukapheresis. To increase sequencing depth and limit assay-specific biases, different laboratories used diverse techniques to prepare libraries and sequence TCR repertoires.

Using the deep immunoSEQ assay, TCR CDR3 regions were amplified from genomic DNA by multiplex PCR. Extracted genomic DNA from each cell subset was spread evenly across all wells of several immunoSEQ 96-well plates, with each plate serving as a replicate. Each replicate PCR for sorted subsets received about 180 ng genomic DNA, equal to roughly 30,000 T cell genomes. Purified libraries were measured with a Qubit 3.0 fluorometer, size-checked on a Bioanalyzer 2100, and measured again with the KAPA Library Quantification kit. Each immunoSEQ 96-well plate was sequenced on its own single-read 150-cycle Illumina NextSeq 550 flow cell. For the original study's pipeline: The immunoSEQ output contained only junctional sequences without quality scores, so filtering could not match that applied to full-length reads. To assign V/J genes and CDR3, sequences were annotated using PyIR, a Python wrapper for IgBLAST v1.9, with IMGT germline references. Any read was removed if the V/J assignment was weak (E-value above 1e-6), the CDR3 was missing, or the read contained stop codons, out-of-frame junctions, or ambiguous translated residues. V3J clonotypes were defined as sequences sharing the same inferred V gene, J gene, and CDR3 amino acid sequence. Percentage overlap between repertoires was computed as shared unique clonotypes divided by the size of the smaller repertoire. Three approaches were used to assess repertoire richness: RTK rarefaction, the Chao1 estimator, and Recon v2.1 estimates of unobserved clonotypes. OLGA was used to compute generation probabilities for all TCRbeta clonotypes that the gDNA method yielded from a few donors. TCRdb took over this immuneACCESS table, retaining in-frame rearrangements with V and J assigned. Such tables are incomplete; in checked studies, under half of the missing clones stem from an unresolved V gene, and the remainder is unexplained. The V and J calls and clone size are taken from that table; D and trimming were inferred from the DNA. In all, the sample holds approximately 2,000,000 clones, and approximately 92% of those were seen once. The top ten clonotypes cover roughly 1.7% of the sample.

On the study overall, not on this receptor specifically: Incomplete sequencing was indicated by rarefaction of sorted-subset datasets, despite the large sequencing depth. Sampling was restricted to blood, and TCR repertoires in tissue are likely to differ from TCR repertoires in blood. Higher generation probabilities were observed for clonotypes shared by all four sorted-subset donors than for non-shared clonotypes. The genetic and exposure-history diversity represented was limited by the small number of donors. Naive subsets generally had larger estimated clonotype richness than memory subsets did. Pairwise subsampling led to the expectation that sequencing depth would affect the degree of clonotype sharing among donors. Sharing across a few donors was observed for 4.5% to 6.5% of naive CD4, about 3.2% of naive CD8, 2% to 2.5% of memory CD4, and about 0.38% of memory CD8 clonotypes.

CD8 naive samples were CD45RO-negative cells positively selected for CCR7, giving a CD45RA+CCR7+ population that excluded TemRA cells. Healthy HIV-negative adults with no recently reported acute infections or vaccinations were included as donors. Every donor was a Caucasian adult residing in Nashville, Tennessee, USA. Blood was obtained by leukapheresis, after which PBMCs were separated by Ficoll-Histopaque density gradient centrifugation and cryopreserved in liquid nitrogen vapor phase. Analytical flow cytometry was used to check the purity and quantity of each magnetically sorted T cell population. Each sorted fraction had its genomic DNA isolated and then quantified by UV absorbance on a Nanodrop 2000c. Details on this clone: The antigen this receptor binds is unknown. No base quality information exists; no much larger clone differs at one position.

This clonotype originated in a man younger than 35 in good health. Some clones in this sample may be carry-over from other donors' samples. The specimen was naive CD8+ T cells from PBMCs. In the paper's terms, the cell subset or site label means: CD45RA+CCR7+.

The CDR3 is CSGTVTGWTILAGVGNEQFF. The DNA is TGCAGCGGAACCGTGACAGGATGGACCATCCTAGCGGGAGTGGGGAATGAGCAGTTCTTC. The V and J genes are TRBV29-1 and TRBJ2-1; 10 middle bases align to TRBD2. The CDR1 and CDR2 encoded by the germline V gene are SQVTM and ANQGSEA. Compared with germline, V lacks 7 bases and J lacks 7 bases; bases without a gene match: 28. The CDR3 has 20 amino acids, counting the end cysteine and phenylalanine. Of all the DNA, just the CDR3 is kept, 60 bases in frame from base 1.